What follows is one T cell receptor (beta chain) and its context. The data were obtained in a study of cytomegalovirus exposure and HLA in healthy donors. Primers for the PCR totalled 60 Vbeta and 13 Jbeta. Here immunoSEQ multiplex PCR was the method, and the copy in TCRdb shows in-frame clones only, minus some. The repertoire holds 130,000 to 150,000 clones, about four fifths seen once, with 4.1% in the top ten. The CDR3 is 15 amino acids. Trimming removed 0 bases from V and 5 bases from J, with 14 bases in between. Germline V gives CDR1 SNHLY, CDR2 FYNNEI. This TCR derives from a man between 40 and 49 years old in good health and CMV-seropositive. This sequence joins TRBV2 and TRBJ2-7, with TRBD2 as a possible D gene (6 bases). Sequencing was carried out using PBMCs. CDR3 in amino acids: CASSEALGGIDEQYF. CDR3 DNA: TGTGCCAGCAGTGAAGCGTTAGGAGGGATCGACGAGCAGTACTTC.